This is a list of T cell receptor beta chains from one sample in a study of T cells in localized non-small cell lung cancer. Using immunoSEQ multiplex PCR, the repertoire was profiled, and TCRdb retains in-frame clones only, with some absent. Here the sample spans tens of thousands of clones, approximately 80% being singletons. This specimen was PBMCs, taken before any cancer treatment. These receptors were taken from a man aged 35 to 69 with stage II lung adenocarcinoma. Each CDR3 is given with its conserved first and last residue. Each record gives: D gene, clone size, CDR3 length, V gene, J gene, CDR3 DNA, CDR3 protein. A D gene is named only where the DNA matches it firmly. A clone size is listed for some rows: how often the clone was seen (once, few, many), or a class if it is expanded.

.	.	13	TRBV11-2	TRBJ1-1	TGTGCCAGCAGCACGGCCCTGAACACTGAAGCTTTCTTT	CASSTALNTEAFF
.	.	14	TRBV6-6	TRBJ2-2	TGTGCCAGCAGTTACTCGAGGGAAGCCGGGGAGCTGTTTTTT	CASSYSREAGELFF
TRBD1	once	16	TRBV19	TRBJ1-1	TGTGCCAGTAGTGCCCGGGACAGGGGGCCCGACACTGAAGCTTTCTTT	CASSARDRGPDTEAFF
.	few	13	TRBV10-3	TRBJ2-2	TGTGCCATCAGTGAGGGGATCACCGGGGAGCTGTTTTTT	CAISEGITGELFF
.	.	15	TRBV25-1	TRBJ2-1	TGTGCCAGCAGCGGCGCTAGCGTGGCGGGCAATGAGCAGTTCTTC	CASSGASVAGNEQFF
TRBD1	.	14	TRBV9	TRBJ1-5	TGTGCCAGCAGCGCGACAGGGATGGGTCAGCCCCAGCATTTT	CASSATGMGQPQHF
.	once	14	TRBV6-1	TRBJ1-1	TGTGCCAGCCAAAGGGAAACCTCCTGGACTGAAGCTTTCTTT	CASQRETSWTEAFF
.	once	16	TRBV6-5	TRBJ1-2	TGTGCCAGCAGTTACTCTTCGTCCTACGGGCGGGATGGCTACACCTTC	CASSYSSSYGRDGYTF
TRBD1	.	15	TRBV7-9	TRBJ1-1	TGTGCCAGCAGCGGCCGGACAGGGGGTCGAACTGAAGCTTTCTTT	CASSGRTGGRTEAFF
.	.	16	TRBV6-6	TRBJ2-2	TGTGCCAGCAGTCGGACCCTAGATCACCCGGCCGGGGAGCTGTTTTTT	CASSRTLDHPAGELFF
.	few	12	TRBV14	TRBJ2-4	TGTGCCAGCAGCCCTGGGGGGCGAAAGGAGTACTTC	CASSPGGRKEYF
TRBD1	.	14	TRBV7-2	TRBJ2-5	TGTGCCAGCAGCTGGGACAGGGGGAGGGAGACCCAGTACTTC	CASSWDRGRETQYF
.	.	17	TRBV19	TRBJ2-7	TGTGCCAGTAGGCCGACAGGGAGCGGCGGGAGGTCCTACGAGCAGTACTTC	CASRPTGSGGRSYEQYF
.	.	14	TRBV7-8	TRBJ2-3	TGTGCCAGCAGCTTAGAGATGGCTAGAGATACGCAGTATTTT	CASSLEMARDTQYF
TRBD1	.	14	TRBV19	TRBJ1-2	TGTGCCAGTAGTCAACAGGGGGTGTACTATGGCTACACCTTC	CASSQQGVYYGYTF
.	.	16	TRBV19	TRBJ1-1	TGTGCCAGTAGTTCCAGGTATAGGGTTATGAACACTGAAGCTTTCTTT	CASSSRYRVMNTEAFF